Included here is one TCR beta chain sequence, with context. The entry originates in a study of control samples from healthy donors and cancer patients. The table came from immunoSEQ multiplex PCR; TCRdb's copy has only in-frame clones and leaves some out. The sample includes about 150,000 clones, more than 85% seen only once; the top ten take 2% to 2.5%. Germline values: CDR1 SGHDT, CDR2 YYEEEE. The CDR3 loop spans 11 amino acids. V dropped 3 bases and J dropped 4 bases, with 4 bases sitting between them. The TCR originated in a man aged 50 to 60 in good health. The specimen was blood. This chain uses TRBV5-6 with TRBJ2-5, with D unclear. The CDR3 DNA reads TGTGCCAGCAGCTCAGGAGAGACCCAGTACTTC. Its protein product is CASSSGETQYF.